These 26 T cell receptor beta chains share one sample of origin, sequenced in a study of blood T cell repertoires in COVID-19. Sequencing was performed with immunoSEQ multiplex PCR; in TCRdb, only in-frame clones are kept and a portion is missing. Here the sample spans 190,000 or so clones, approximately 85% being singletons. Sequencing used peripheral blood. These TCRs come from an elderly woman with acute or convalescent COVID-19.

The DNA of the CDR3 is TGTGCCAGCAGCTTATTGGCGGGGGGCCCCTACAATGAGCAGTTCTTC. Protein: CASSLLAGGPYNEQFF. The chain joins TRBV11-2 to TRBJ2-1, with TRBD2 identical over 8 bases. This CDR3 has 16 residues. Germline assignment: CDR1 SGHAT and CDR2 FQNNGV. V lost 2 bases to trimming and J lost 2 bases; unmatched junction nucleotides: 5.

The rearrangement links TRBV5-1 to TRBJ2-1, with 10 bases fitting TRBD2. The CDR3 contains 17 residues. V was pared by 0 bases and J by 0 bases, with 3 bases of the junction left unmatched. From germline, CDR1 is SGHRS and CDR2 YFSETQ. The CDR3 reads CASSLASGSPSYNEQFF. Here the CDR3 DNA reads TGCGCCAGCAGCTTGGCTAGCGGGAGCCCCTCCTACAATGAGCAGTTCTTC.

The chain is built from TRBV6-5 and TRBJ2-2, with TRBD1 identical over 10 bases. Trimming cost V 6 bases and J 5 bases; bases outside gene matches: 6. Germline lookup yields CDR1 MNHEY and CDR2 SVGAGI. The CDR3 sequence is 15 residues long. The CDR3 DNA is TGTGCCAGCAGCCACGGGACAGGGGAAACCGGGGAGCTGTTTTTT. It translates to CASSHGTGETGELFF.

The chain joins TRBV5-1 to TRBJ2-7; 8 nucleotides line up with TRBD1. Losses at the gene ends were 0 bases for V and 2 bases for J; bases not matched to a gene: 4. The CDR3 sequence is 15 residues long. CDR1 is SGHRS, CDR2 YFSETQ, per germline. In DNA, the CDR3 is TGCGCCAGCAGCTTGGCGACAGGGGCCCCCTACGAGCAGTACTTC. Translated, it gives CASSLATGAPYEQYF.

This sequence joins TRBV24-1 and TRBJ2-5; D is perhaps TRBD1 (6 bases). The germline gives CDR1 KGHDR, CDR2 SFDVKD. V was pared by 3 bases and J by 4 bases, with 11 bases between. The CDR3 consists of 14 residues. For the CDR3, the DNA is TGTGCCACCAGTGATACCAGGGGTGTAGAGACCCAGTACTTC. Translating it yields CATSDTRGVETQYF.

In DNA, the CDR3 is TGTGCCAGCAGTGAGCCACCAGGTCAGCTCTCTGGGGCCAACGTCCTGACTTTC. Translation gives CASSEPPGQLSGANVLTF. V usage is TRBV5-4 and J usage is TRBJ2-6; D gene unclear. Trimming stripped 5 bases from V and 0 bases from J, with 18 bases between. The germline CDR1 and CDR2 sequences are SGHNT and YYREEE (reference sequence). This CDR3 is built from 18 residues.

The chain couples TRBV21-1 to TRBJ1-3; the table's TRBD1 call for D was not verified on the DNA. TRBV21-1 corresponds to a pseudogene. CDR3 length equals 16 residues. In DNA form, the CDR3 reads TGTGCCAGCAGCCCCCAGGGACAGACCTCTGGAAACACCATATATTTT. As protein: CASSPQGQTSGNTIYF.

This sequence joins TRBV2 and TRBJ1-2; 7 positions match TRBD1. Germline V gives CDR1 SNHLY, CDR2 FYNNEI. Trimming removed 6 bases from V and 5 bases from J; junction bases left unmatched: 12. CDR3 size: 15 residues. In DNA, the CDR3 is TGTGCCAGCAGGGCGGGACAGTCGAATGGGTATGGCTACACCTTC. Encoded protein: CASRAGQSNGYGYTF.

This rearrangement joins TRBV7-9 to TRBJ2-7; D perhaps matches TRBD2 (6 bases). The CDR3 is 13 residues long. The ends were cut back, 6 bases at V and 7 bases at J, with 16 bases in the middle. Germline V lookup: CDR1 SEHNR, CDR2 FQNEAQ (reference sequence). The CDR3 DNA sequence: TGTGCCAGCAGAGTTGGGACCCGGGGGGAGCAGTACTTC. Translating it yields CASRVGTRGEQYF.

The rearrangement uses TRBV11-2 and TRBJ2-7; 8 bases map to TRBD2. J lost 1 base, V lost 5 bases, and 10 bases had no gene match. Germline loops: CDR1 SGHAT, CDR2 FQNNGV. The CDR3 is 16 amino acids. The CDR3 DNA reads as TGTGCCAGCAGCCCTCGAGCTAGCGGGCGATCCTACGAGCAGTACTTC. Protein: CASSPRASGRSYEQYF.

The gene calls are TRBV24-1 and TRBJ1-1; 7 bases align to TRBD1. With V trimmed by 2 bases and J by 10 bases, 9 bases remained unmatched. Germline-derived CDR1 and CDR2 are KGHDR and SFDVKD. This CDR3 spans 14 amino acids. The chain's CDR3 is CATSDSRQGYRAFF. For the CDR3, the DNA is TGTGCCACCAGTGATTCCAGACAGGGCTACAGAGCTTTCTTT.

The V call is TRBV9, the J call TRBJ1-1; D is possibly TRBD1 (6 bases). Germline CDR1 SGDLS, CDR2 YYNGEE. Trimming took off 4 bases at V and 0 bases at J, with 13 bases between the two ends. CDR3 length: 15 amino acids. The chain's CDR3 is CASSWTDSLNTEAFF. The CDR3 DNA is TGTGCCAGCAGCTGGACAGACAGTTTGAACACTGAAGCTTTCTTT. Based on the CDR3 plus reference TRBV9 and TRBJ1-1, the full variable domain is DSGVTQTPKHLITATGQRVTLRCSPRSGDLSVYWYQQSLDQGLQFLIQYYNGEERAKGNILERFSAQQFPDLHSELNLSSLELGDSALYFCASSWTDSLNTEAFFGQGTRLTVV.

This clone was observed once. The CDR3 bases are TGTGCCAGCAGTTACTGGGGGCGGGCGATAAGCAAAAACATTCAGTACTTC. The encoded protein is CASSYWGRAISKNIQYF. V is TRBV7-2 and J is TRBJ2-4, with D perhaps TRBD1 (6 bases). The CDR3 is 17 amino acids. The V end lost 6 bases, the J end lost 3 bases, and 21 bases lay between the germline ends. CDR1 is SGHTA, CDR2 FQGNSA, per germline.

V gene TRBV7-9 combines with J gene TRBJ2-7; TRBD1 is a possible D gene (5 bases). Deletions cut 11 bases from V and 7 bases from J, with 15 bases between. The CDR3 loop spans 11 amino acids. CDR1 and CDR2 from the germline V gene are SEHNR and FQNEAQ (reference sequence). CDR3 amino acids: CAQGSPREQYF. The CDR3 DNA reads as TGTGCCCAGGGCAGCCCTCGGGAGCAGTACTTC.

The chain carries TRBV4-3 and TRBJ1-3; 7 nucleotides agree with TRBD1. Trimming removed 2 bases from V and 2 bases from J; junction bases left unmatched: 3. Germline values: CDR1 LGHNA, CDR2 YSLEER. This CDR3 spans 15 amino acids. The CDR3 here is CASSQQGVTGNTIYF. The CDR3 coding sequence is TGCGCCAGCAGCCAACAGGGGGTTACTGGAAACACCATATATTTT.

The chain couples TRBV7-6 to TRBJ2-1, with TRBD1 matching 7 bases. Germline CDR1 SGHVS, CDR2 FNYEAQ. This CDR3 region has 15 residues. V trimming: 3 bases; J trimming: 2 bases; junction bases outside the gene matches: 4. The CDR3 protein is CASSLGRGPYNEQFF. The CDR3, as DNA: TGTGCCAGCAGCTTGGGTAGGGGGCCCTACAATGAGCAGTTCTTC.

CDR3 bases: TGTGCCAGCAGTCCCAGGGGCAGGGGACAAGAGACCCAGTACTTC. Encoded protein: CASSPRGRGQETQYF. V and J are TRBV27 and TRBJ2-5; a weak D match, TRBD1 (6 bases). The length of the CDR3 is 15 residues. V dropped 5 bases and J dropped 2 bases, with 15 bases sitting between them. Germline values: CDR1 MNHEY, CDR2 SMNVEV (reference sequence).

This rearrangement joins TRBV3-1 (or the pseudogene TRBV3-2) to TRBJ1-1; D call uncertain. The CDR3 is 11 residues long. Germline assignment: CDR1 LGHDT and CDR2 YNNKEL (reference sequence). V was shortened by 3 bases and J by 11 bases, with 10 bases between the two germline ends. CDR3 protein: CASSQGGWAFF. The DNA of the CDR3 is TGTGCCAGCAGCCAGGGCGGGTGGGCTTTCTTT.

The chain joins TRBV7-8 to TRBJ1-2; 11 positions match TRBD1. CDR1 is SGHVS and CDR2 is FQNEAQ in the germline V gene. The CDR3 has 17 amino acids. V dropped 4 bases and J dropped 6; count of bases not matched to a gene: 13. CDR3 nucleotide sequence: TGTGCCAGCAGCTCGCAGCCCGGGACAGGGGGGAGACATGGCTACACCTTC. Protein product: CASSSQPGTGGRHGYTF.

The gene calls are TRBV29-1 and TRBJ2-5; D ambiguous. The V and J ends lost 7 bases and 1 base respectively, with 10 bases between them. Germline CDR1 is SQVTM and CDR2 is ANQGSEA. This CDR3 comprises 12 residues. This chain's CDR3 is CSARLFQETQYF. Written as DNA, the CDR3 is TGCAGCGCGCGACTGTTCCAAGAGACCCAGTACTTC.

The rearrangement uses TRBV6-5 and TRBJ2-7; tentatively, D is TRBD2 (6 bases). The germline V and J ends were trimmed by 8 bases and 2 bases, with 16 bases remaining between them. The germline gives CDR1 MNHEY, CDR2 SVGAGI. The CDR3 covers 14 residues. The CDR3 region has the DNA TGTGCCAGCCGTCTCGGAGGGATGGCCTACGAGCAGTACTTC. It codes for CASRLGGMAYEQYF.

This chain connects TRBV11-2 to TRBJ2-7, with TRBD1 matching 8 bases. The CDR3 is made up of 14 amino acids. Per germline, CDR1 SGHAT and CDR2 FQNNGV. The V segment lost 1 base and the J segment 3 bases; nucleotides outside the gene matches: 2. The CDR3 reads CASSLVGQGYEQYF. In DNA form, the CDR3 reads TGTGCCAGCAGCTTAGTCGGACAGGGCTACGAGCAGTACTTC.

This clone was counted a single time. The CDR3 spells CASSRTGVFSSYGYTF. In DNA, the CDR3 is TGTGCCAGCAGCAGGACAGGAGTCTTTTCCTCCTATGGCTACACCTTC. The chain uses TRBV7-9 and TRBJ1-2, with 7 bases that match TRBD1. V lost 5 bases to trimming and J lost 4 bases; unmatched junction nucleotides: 13. CDR3 length: 16 residues. The V gene's germline CDR1 is SEHNR and CDR2 FQNEAQ (reference sequence). Complete variable domain (other parts from reference TRBV7-9 and TRBJ1-2): DTGVSQNPRHKITKRGQNVTFRCDPISEHNRLYWYRQTLGQGPEFLTYFQNEAQLEKSRLLSDRFSAERPKGSFSTLEIQRTEQGDSAMYLCASSRTGVFSSYGYTFGSGTRLTVV.

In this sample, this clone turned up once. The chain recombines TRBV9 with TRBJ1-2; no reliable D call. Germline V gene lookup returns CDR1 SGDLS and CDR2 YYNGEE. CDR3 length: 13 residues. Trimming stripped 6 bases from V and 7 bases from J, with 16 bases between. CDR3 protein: CASNLPPYSGYTF. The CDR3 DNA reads TGTGCCAGCAACCTACCCCCCTACTCTGGCTACACCTTC. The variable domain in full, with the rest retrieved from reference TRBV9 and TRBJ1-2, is DSGVTQTPKHLITATGQRVTLRCSPRSGDLSVYWYQQSLDQGLQFLIQYYNGEERAKGNILERFSAQQFPDLHSELNLSSLELGDSALYFCASNLPPYSGYTFGSGTRLTVV.

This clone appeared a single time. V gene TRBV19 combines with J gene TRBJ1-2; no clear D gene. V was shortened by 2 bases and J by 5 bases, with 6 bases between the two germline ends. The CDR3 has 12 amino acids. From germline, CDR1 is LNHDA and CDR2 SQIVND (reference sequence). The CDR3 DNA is TGTGCCAGTAGTATATACGGGTATGGCTACACCTTC. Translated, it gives CASSIYGYGYTF.

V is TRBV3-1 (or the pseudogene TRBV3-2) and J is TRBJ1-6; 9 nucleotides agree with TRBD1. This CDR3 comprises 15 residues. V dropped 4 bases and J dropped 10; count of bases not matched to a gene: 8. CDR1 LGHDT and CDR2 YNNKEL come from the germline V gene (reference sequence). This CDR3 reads CASSRAGQGSSPLHF. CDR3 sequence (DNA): TGTGCCAGCAGCCGAGCGGGACAGGGTTCATCACCCCTCCACTTT.